The rows below give T cell receptor beta chains drawn from one sample of a study of cytomegalovirus exposure and HLA in healthy donors. Measured with immunoSEQ multiplex PCR; TCRdb has only the in-frame clones, and not every one. The sample carries 150,000 to 200,000 clones, approximately 80% recorded once. Sequenced sample: PBMCs. Receptors originate from a woman aged 18-30 years in good health and CMV-seronegative. Both conserved end residues are part of each CDR3. Each record gives: J gene, D gene, V gene, clone size, CDR3 DNA, CDR3 protein. The D gene is left open where the match is weak. The listing skips clone size in some rows; elsewhere it reads once, few, many or a size class.

J: TRBJ2-1; D: TRBD2; V: TRBV29-1; size: -; DNA: TGCAGCGTTGAACTAGCGGGACTGAGCTCCTACAATGAGCAGTTCTTC; CDR3: CSVELAGLSSYNEQFF
J: TRBJ1-6; D: TRBD1; V: TRBV19; size: -; DNA: TGTGCCAGTAGAAAGGGACAGGTTAATTCACCCCTCCACTTT; CDR3: CASRKGQVNSPLHF
J: TRBJ1-1; D: TRBD1; V: TRBV30; size: -; DNA: TGTGCCTGGCAGACAGGGCCGAACACTGAAGCTTTCTTT; CDR3: CAWQTGPNTEAFF
J: TRBJ2-7; D: TRBD2; V: TRBV27; size: few; DNA: TGTGCCAGCAGTTTAATTCTAGCGGGAGCAACCTACGAGCAGTACTTC; CDR3: CASSLILAGATYEQYF
J: TRBJ1-2; D: -; V: TRBV2; size: -; DNA: TGTGCCAGCATCCAAAAGGACATGTACTATGGCTACACCTTC; CDR3: CASIQKDMYYGYTF
J: TRBJ2-4; D: -; V: TRBV2; size: -; DNA: TGTGCCAGCACCAGAGAGGGCAAAAACATTCAGTACTTC; CDR3: CASTREGKNIQYF
J: TRBJ2-6; D: -; V: TRBV5-1; size: -; DNA: TGCGCCAGCAGCTTGCTTGGGGCCAACGTCCTGACTTTC; CDR3: CASSLLGANVLTF
J: TRBJ2-1; D: -; V: TRBV6-4; size: -; DNA: TGTGCCAGCAGTCCCCGGGCGGGCTCCTACAATGAGCAGTTCTTC; CDR3: CASSPRAGSYNEQFF
J: TRBJ1-3; D: -; V: TRBV7-2; size: few; DNA: TGTGCCAGCAGCTTAACTCCCCTAACCACCATATATTTT; CDR3: CASSLTPLTTIYF
J: TRBJ1-2; D: TRBD1; V: TRBV9; size: -; DNA: TGTGCCAGCAGCCAGTGGACAGGCCATGGCTACACCTTC; CDR3: CASSQWTGHGYTF
J: TRBJ1-5; D: -; V: TRBV2; size: -; DNA: TGTGCCAGCAGTGAACAGGGGTTACATAGCAATCAGCCCCAGCATTTT; CDR3: CASSEQGLHSNQPQHF
J: TRBJ2-5; D: TRBD1; V: TRBV5-4; size: -; DNA: TGTGCCAGCAGCTCCGGACAGGGCATACAAGAGACCCAGTACTTC; CDR3: CASSSGQGIQETQYF
J: TRBJ1-3; D: TRBD1; V: TRBV27; size: few; DNA: TGTGCCAGCAGTTCCCAGGGGGCGCGGGGAAACACCATATATTTT; CDR3: CASSSQGARGNTIYF
J: TRBJ2-6; D: TRBD1; V: TRBV7-3; size: -; DNA: TGTGCCAGCAGCCGAATGCCCGGGACAGGGACCAGTGGGGCCAACGTCCTGACTTTC; CDR3: CASSRMPGTGTSGANVLTF
J: TRBJ2-7; D: TRBD1; V: TRBV5-3; size: -; DNA: TGTGCCAGAAGCTTCTGCAGGGGGCGAGGAGACTACGAGCAGTACTTC; CDR3: CARSFCRGRGDYEQYF
J: TRBJ2-1; D: -; V: TRBV2; size: -; DNA: TGTGCCAGCAGGGACCGCGGGGCTATTGAGCAGTTCTTC; CDR3: CASRDRGAIEQFF
J: TRBJ2-5; D: -; V: TRBV6-5; size: -; DNA: TGTGCCAGCAGTTACTCTGCAGGGGAAGAGACCCAGTACTTC; CDR3: CASSYSAGEETQYF
J: TRBJ2-3; D: TRBD2; V: TRBV19; size: -; DNA: TGTGCCAGTAGTATCAAGGGGAGGGCTCACTCTACAGATACGCAGTATTTT; CDR3: CASSIKGRAHSTDTQYF
J: TRBJ2-7; D: TRBD2; V: TRBV6-1; size: -; DNA: TGTGCCAGCAAGAGTGAACTAGCGATATCCTACGAGCAGTACTTC; CDR3: CASKSELAISYEQYF
J: TRBJ2-7; D: -; V: TRBV5-6; size: -; DNA: TGTGCCAGCACCCTGGGCAGAAGCTCCTACGAGCAGTACTTC; CDR3: CASTLGRSSYEQYF
J: TRBJ2-5; D: TRBD1; V: TRBV4-1; size: -; DNA: TGCGCCAGCAGCCATCCGGGACAGATACAAGAGACCCAGTACTTC; CDR3: CASSHPGQIQETQYF
J: TRBJ2-1; D: -; V: TRBV11-2; size: -; DNA: TGTGCCAGCAGCTTAGACAACCTGAGATCCTTATACAATGAGCAGTTCTTC; CDR3: CASSLDNLRSLYNEQFF
J: TRBJ1-2; D: TRBD1; V: TRBV9; size: -; DNA: TGTGCCAGCAGCGGGGACAGGGATAACTATGGCTACACCTTC; CDR3: CASSGDRDNYGYTF
J: TRBJ1-4; D: TRBD1; V: TRBV5-5; size: -; DNA: TGTGCCAGCAGCCCCCCGGGACAGGGAAATGAAAAACTGTTTTTT; CDR3: CASSPPGQGNEKLFF
J: TRBJ1-2; D: TRBD1; V: TRBV12-5; size: few; DNA: TGTGCTAGTGGTTGGTGGACAGGTTATGGCTACACCTTC; CDR3: CASGWWTGYGYTF
J: TRBJ2-1; D: TRBD2; V: TRBV28; size: once; DNA: TGTGCCAGCACAGCGGGGAGCTCCTACAATGAGCAGTTCTTC; CDR3: CASTAGSSYNEQFF
J: TRBJ2-1; D: -; V: TRBV11-2; size: few; DNA: TGTGCCAGCAGCTTAATTTCCTTTAGAGTGCTGTTCTTC; CDR3: CASSLISFRVLFF
J: TRBJ1-6; D: -; V: TRBV7-9; size: -; DNA: TGTGCCAGCAGGTACTCGGGTTCACCCCTCCACTTT; CDR3: CASRYSGSPLHF
J: TRBJ2-4; D: TRBD2; V: TRBV19; size: -; DNA: TGTGCCAGTAGTCAACGAAAAGCGGGAGGAATGATCAAAAACATTCAGTACTTC; CDR3: CASSQRKAGGMIKNIQYF
J: TRBJ2-1; D: TRBD1; V: TRBV10-2; size: -; DNA: TGCGCCAGCAGGGACAGGGGAACCTACAATGAGCAGTTCTTC; CDR3: CASRDRGTYNEQFF
J: TRBJ2-1; D: TRBD2; V: TRBV28; size: -; DNA: TGTGCCAGCAGGCCTCGGAGAGCGGGGGTAATATACAATGAGCAGTTCTTC; CDR3: CASRPRRAGVIYNEQFF
J: TRBJ1-1; D: -; V: TRBV18; size: -; DNA: TGTGCCAGCTCTCCTATCGGGGTACGCACTGAAGCTTTCTTT; CDR3: CASSPIGVRTEAFF
J: TRBJ2-7; D: TRBD1; V: TRBV11-2; size: -; DNA: TGTGCCAGCAGCTTAGGGGACAGGGCCTACGAGCAGTACTTC; CDR3: CASSLGDRAYEQYF
J: TRBJ1-6; D: -; V: TRBV5-1; size: -; DNA: TGCGCCAGCAGCTTGAAACGGGACTATAATTCACCCCTCCACTTT; CDR3: CASSLKRDYNSPLHF
J: TRBJ2-1; D: -; V: TRBV11-2; size: -; DNA: TGTGCCAGCAGCTTATTAGGGTTGACAGGCCTACATGAGCAGTTCTTC; CDR3: CASSLLGLTGLHEQFF
J: TRBJ2-3; D: -; V: TRBV6-5; size: -; DNA: TGTGCCAGCAGTTTTGGCAGGTATAGCACAGATACGCAGTATTTT; CDR3: CASSFGRYSTDTQYF
J: TRBJ2-7; D: TRBD2; V: TRBV6-1; size: -; DNA: TGTGCCAGCAGTGAAATGGGAATTAGCGGGAGCTACGAGCAGTACTTC; CDR3: CASSEMGISGSYEQYF
J: TRBJ2-7; D: -; V: TRBV7-9; size: -; DNA: TGTGCCAGCAGCTTAGAGGGGGACTACGAGCAGTACTTC; CDR3: CASSLEGDYEQYF
J: TRBJ1-5; D: -; V: TRBV10-3; size: -; DNA: TGTGCCATCAGTGATCAGGGTCGAGATCAGCCCCAGCATTTT; CDR3: CAISDQGRDQPQHF
J: TRBJ1-1; D: -; V: TRBV5-1; size: -; DNA: TGCGCCAGCAGCTTGTCGACAGCTATGAACACTGAAGCTTTCTTT; CDR3: CASSLSTAMNTEAFF
J: TRBJ1-1; D: -; V: TRBV7-9; size: -; DNA: TGTTCCAGCAGCTTAAACCCGGGGGTAACTGAAGCTTTCTTT; CDR3: CSSSLNPGVTEAFF
J: TRBJ2-5; D: TRBD2; V: TRBV28; size: -; DNA: TGTGCCAGCAGTTTTCTAGCGGGAGTGGAGACCCAGTACTTC; CDR3: CASSFLAGVETQYF
J: TRBJ2-5; D: -; V: TRBV18; size: -; DNA: TGTGCCAGCTCAGCCGGGTATCAAGAGACCCAGTACTTC; CDR3: CASSAGYQETQYF
J: TRBJ1-4; D: -; V: TRBV18; size: once; DNA: TGTGCCAGCTCACTGCCCGGGAGCCGTTACGAAAAACTGTTTTTT; CDR3: CASSLPGSRYEKLFF
J: TRBJ1-1; D: -; V: TRBV28; size: -; DNA: TGTGCCAGCAGTTTTTATTTAGGGGTGAACGGAGCTTTCTTT; CDR3: CASSFYLGVNGAFF
J: TRBJ2-7; D: -; V: TRBV29-1; size: -; DNA: TGCAGCGTGGAAGGGGGGCGCGCCTACGAGCAGTACTTC; CDR3: CSVEGGRAYEQYF
J: TRBJ2-1; D: -; V: TRBV6-5; size: -; DNA: TGTGCCAGCAGTTACTCTTCTGTGGCTCGAAATGAGCAGTTCTTC; CDR3: CASSYSSVARNEQFF
J: TRBJ2-1; D: -; V: TRBV5-1; size: -; DNA: TGCGCCAGCAGCTTGACAGGGAAGGATGAGCAGTTCTTC; CDR3: CASSLTGKDEQFF
J: TRBJ2-3; D: -; V: TRBV9; size: -; DNA: TGTGCCAGCAGCTTAACTCACAGGGAACGGACAGATACGCAGTATTTT; CDR3: CASSLTHRERTDTQYF
J: TRBJ2-7; D: -; V: TRBV5-1; size: -; DNA: TGCGCCAGCAGCCGAGTACCCGGCGGGGATTACGAGCAGTACTTC; CDR3: CASSRVPGGDYEQYF
J: TRBJ2-1; D: TRBD1; V: TRBV6-5; size: -; DNA: TGTGCCACCCAATCCGGGACAGGTTTTTACAATGAGCAGTTCTTC; CDR3: CATQSGTGFYNEQFF
J: TRBJ2-7; D: -; V: TRBV7-9; size: once; DNA: TGTGCCAGCAGGGCGACAGCCCTCCACGAGCAGTACTTC; CDR3: CASRATALHEQYF
J: TRBJ2-3; D: TRBD2; V: TRBV15; size: -; DNA: TGTGCCACCAGCAGAGATCAGGCGGGAGCTAGAGATACGCAGTATTTT; CDR3: CATSRDQAGARDTQYF
J: TRBJ1-1; D: TRBD1; V: TRBV6-5; size: -; DNA: TGTGCCAGCAGTTCGGCCCAGGGGGCTAACACTGAAGCTTTCTTT; CDR3: CASSSAQGANTEAFF